This is a list of T cell receptor beta chains from one sample in a study of siplizumab effects on memory and regulatory T cells. Some clones are missing from TCRdb's copy, which holds only in-frame ones; the method was immunoSEQ multiplex PCR. The sample records about 100,000 clones, about 90% being singletons. Sequencing was performed on Tregs sorted from blood. Receptor source: a human donor in good health. Both conserved end residues are part of each CDR3. Fields, in order: CDR3 DNA, CDR3 protein, D gene, J gene, clone size, V gene. The D gene is left open where the match is weak. The size field is filled for only some rows; it gives once, few, many or a size class.

DNA: TGTGCCAGTAGTATAAAAGGTAGCACAGATACGCAGTATTTT
CDR3: CASSIKGSTDTQYF
D: NA
J: TRBJ2-3
size: NA
V: TRBV19

DNA: TGTGCCATCAGTGGCAGGGACGCCCGCGGTCAGCCCCAGCATTTT
CDR3: CAISGRDARGQPQHF
D: NA
J: TRBJ1-5
size: NA
V: TRBV10-3

DNA: TGTGCCAGCAGTGACGGACAGATCTATGGCTACACCTTC
CDR3: CASSDGQIYGYTF
D: NA
J: TRBJ1-2
size: NA
V: TRBV25-1

DNA: TGTGCCAGTACCCACCCAGGATTCGGGTATGTTGGCTACACCTTC
CDR3: CASTHPGFGYVGYTF
D: NA
J: TRBJ1-2
size: NA
V: TRBV19

DNA: TGTGCCAGCAGCGGCTGTTCGGGGGACACTGAAGCTTTCTTT
CDR3: CASSGCSGDTEAFF
D: NA
J: TRBJ1-1
size: NA
V: TRBV21-1

DNA: TGCAGCGTTAACAGGGGCGTGCTTGGCTACACCTTC
CDR3: CSVNRGVLGYTF
D: TRBD1
J: TRBJ1-2
size: NA
V: TRBV29-1

DNA: TGTGCCAGCAGCCAAGATGTCAGTAATTTAGGGGCCAACGTCCTGACTTTC
CDR3: CASSQDVSNLGANVLTF
D: NA
J: TRBJ2-6
size: NA
V: TRBV14

DNA: TGTGCCAGCAGCTCCATGGTGGGAGCCCAAGAGACCCAGTACTTC
CDR3: CASSSMVGAQETQYF
D: NA
J: TRBJ2-5
size: NA
V: TRBV5-8

DNA: TGTGCCAGCAGCCCCGGGAGTTCGGATGCCGAGCAGTACTTC
CDR3: CASSPGSSDAEQYF
D: NA
J: TRBJ2-7
size: NA
V: TRBV7-9

DNA: TGTGCCAGCTCCTCGAGAGGAGCCTACAATGAGCAGTTCTTC
CDR3: CASSSRGAYNEQFF
D: NA
J: TRBJ2-1
size: NA
V: TRBV2

DNA: TGTGCCAGTATAAAAGACAGCTACTCTGGGGCCAACGTCCTGACTTTC
CDR3: CASIKDSYSGANVLTF
D: NA
J: TRBJ2-6
size: NA
V: TRBV19

DNA: TGTGCCAGCTCACTCACGCCTGGGGCGGACACTGAAGCTTTCTTT
CDR3: CASSLTPGADTEAFF
D: NA
J: TRBJ1-1
size: NA
V: TRBV18

DNA: TGCGCCAGCAGCTTGGCCCTCATCGCGAACACCGGGGAGCTGTTTTTT
CDR3: CASSLALIANTGELFF
D: NA
J: TRBJ2-2
size: NA
V: TRBV5-1

DNA: TGCGCCAGCAGTAAGGACAGGGGGAGCACTGAAGCTTTCTTT
CDR3: CASSKDRGSTEAFF
D: TRBD1
J: TRBJ1-1
size: NA
V: TRBV10-2

DNA: TGTGCCAGCAGCTTAGCGCCGGGCACCTCCATGAACACTGAAGCTTTCTTT
CDR3: CASSLAPGTSMNTEAFF
D: NA
J: TRBJ1-1
size: NA
V: TRBV7-9

DNA: TGTGCCAGCAGTGAAGATAGTCGGTACAATGAGCAGTTCTTC
CDR3: CASSEDSRYNEQFF
D: NA
J: TRBJ2-1
size: NA
V: TRBV6-1

DNA: TGTGCCAGCTCCCCTCAGGGGACAGATACGCAGTATTTT
CDR3: CASSPQGTDTQYF
D: NA
J: TRBJ2-3
size: NA
V: TRBV18

DNA: TGCAGCGCGGGACAGGGGAGAACAGATACGCAGTATTTT
CDR3: CSAGQGRTDTQYF
D: TRBD1
J: TRBJ2-3
size: once
V: TRBV29-1

DNA: TGTGCCAGCAGGGGAGGACAGGGGGAGACTGAAGCTTTCTTT
CDR3: CASRGGQGETEAFF
D: TRBD1
J: TRBJ1-1
size: once
V: TRBV28

DNA: TGCAGCGTTGATGATCGGCGGTCCTATGGCTACACCTTC
CDR3: CSVDDRRSYGYTF
D: NA
J: TRBJ1-2
size: NA
V: TRBV29-1

DNA: TGTGCCAGCAGTTTCCTTGGACTAGCGGGCAACAATGAGCAGTTCTTC
CDR3: CASSFLGLAGNNEQFF
D: TRBD2
J: TRBJ2-1
size: NA
V: TRBV28

DNA: TGCGCCAGCAGCTTGGGTCCGGGACTAGCGACAATCAGCACAGATACGCAGTATTTT
CDR3: CASSLGPGLATISTDTQYF
D: TRBD2
J: TRBJ2-3
size: NA
V: TRBV5-1

DNA: TGCGCCAGCAGCCAAGGCTTGGCAGGGGTCTACGAGCAGTACTTC
CDR3: CASSQGLAGVYEQYF
D: NA
J: TRBJ2-7
size: NA
V: TRBV23-1

DNA: TGTGCCAGCAGCTTAGCGCCGGGGTTAAATGAGCAGTTCTTC
CDR3: CASSLAPGLNEQFF
D: NA
J: TRBJ2-1
size: NA
V: TRBV7-9

DNA: TGCAGCGTTGGGGTTCAGGGGGCTCTTGAAGCTTTCTTT
CDR3: CSVGVQGALEAFF
D: TRBD1
J: TRBJ1-1
size: NA
V: TRBV29-1

DNA: TGTGCCAGCAGCTTTACCGCAGGGCGCGGCTACACCTTC
CDR3: CASSFTAGRGYTF
D: NA
J: TRBJ1-2
size: few
V: TRBV11-2

DNA: TGTGCCAGCAGCTCACGCCGGGTCACGAACACTGAAGCTTTCTTT
CDR3: CASSSRRVTNTEAFF
D: NA
J: TRBJ1-1
size: NA
V: TRBV7-2

DNA: TGTGCCAGCTCACCACTCGGCCTAAGCACAGATACGCAGTATTTT
CDR3: CASSPLGLSTDTQYF
D: NA
J: TRBJ2-3
size: NA
V: TRBV18

DNA: TGTGCCAGCAGCCAAGATCGAGGAGAAAAACTGTTTTTT
CDR3: CASSQDRGEKLFF
D: NA
J: TRBJ1-4
size: NA
V: TRBV4-2

DNA: TGTGCCAGTAGTTTACTACAGGGCTCTGGGGCCAACGTCCTGACTTTC
CDR3: CASSLLQGSGANVLTF
D: NA
J: TRBJ2-6
size: once
V: TRBV19

DNA: TGTGCCAGCAGTCGAACAGGGAGCACTGAAGCTTTCTTT
CDR3: CASSRTGSTEAFF
D: NA
J: TRBJ1-1
size: NA
V: TRBV28

DNA: TGTGCCAGCAGTTCCCCGGGCCGAGGCGCTGAAGCTTTCTTT
CDR3: CASSSPGRGAEAFF
D: NA
J: TRBJ1-1
size: NA
V: TRBV5-4

DNA: TGTGCCAGCAACGCGGGGAGCTCCTACAATGAGCAGTTCTTC
CDR3: CASNAGSSYNEQFF
D: NA
J: TRBJ2-1
size: NA
V: TRBV2

DNA: TGTGCCAGCAGCCCGGGACTACCCCTTAGCACAGATACGCAGTATTTT
CDR3: CASSPGLPLSTDTQYF
D: TRBD2
J: TRBJ2-3
size: NA
V: TRBV7-3

DNA: TGTGCCAGAAGCTTGTCAATAATGGGGACCCAGTACTTC
CDR3: CARSLSIMGTQYF
D: NA
J: TRBJ2-5
size: NA
V: TRBV5-3

DNA: TGCGCCAGCATGTTAGCGGGAGGTCCCTACGAGCAGTACTTC
CDR3: CASMLAGGPYEQYF
D: TRBD2
J: TRBJ2-7
size: once
V: TRBV10-2

DNA: TGTGCCTGGAGTCTCGGGAAGTTACGTAAACCAACTAATGAAAAACTGTTTTTT
CDR3: CAWSLGKLRKPTNEKLFF
D: NA
J: TRBJ1-4
size: NA
V: TRBV30

DNA: TGTGCCAGCAGCTTAGGCAGGACGCCGCGAGAGACCCAGTACTTC
CDR3: CASSLGRTPRETQYF
D: NA
J: TRBJ2-5
size: NA
V: TRBV11-3

DNA: TGTGCCAGCAGTGTGGGACAGTCCTACGAGCAGTACTTC
CDR3: CASSVGQSYEQYF
D: TRBD1
J: TRBJ2-7
size: NA
V: TRBV28

DNA: TGTGCCAGCAGTTTAGGACAGATGAACACTGAAGCTTTCTTT
CDR3: CASSLGQMNTEAFF
D: NA
J: TRBJ1-1
size: NA
V: TRBV28

DNA: TGTGCCAGCAGCTTAGCAGCGGGAGGAGAGCAGTACTTC
CDR3: CASSLAAGGEQYF
D: TRBD2
J: TRBJ2-7
size: NA
V: TRBV7-3

DNA: TGTGCCAGCGGGGGGTTTGGGGAGACAGATACGCAGTATTTT
CDR3: CASGGFGETDTQYF
D: NA
J: TRBJ2-3
size: NA
V: TRBV6-1

DNA: TGTGCCAGCAGCTTAGCGGCCTACGTCACTGAAGCTTTCTTT
CDR3: CASSLAAYVTEAFF
D: NA
J: TRBJ1-1
size: NA
V: TRBV11-2

DNA: TGCGCCAGCAGCTCAGGGACAGGGGGCATAGATACGCAGTATTTT
CDR3: CASSSGTGGIDTQYF
D: TRBD1
J: TRBJ2-3
size: NA
V: TRBV5-1

DNA: TGCGCCAGCAGCTTGGCGGCGAGCCTCGATACGCAGTATTTT
CDR3: CASSLAASLDTQYF
D: NA
J: TRBJ2-3
size: NA
V: TRBV5-1

DNA: TGTGCCAGCAGAGGAGCGGCCACAGATACGCAGTATTTT
CDR3: CASRGAATDTQYF
D: NA
J: TRBJ2-3
size: NA
V: TRBV25-1

DNA: TGTGCCAGCAGTGACGGAGGCAGGGAGGGCGGAGATACGCAGTATTTT
CDR3: CASSDGGREGGDTQYF
D: TRBD2
J: TRBJ2-3
size: NA
V: TRBV6-4

DNA: TGTGCCAGCAGTCCCATCGGATCCCCTAGCTCCTACGAGCAGTACTTC
CDR3: CASSPIGSPSSYEQYF
D: NA
J: TRBJ2-7
size: NA
V: TRBV28

DNA: TGTGCCAGCAGCACCCAAAGGGCTACGAACAATGAGCAGTTCTTC
CDR3: CASSTQRATNNEQFF
D: NA
J: TRBJ2-1
size: NA
V: TRBV11-2

DNA: TGTGCCAGCAAGGCCGCGGGGGACACCGGGGAGCTGTTTTTT
CDR3: CASKAAGDTGELFF
D: TRBD2
J: TRBJ2-2
size: NA
V: TRBV6-5

DNA: TGTGCCAGCAGACAGGAGGCGGGGGGTCGGGATACGCAGTATTTT
CDR3: CASRQEAGGRDTQYF
D: TRBD2
J: TRBJ2-3
size: NA
V: TRBV5-4

DNA: TGCGCCAGCAGCACCGGACAGGGGAATCAGCCCCAGCATTTT
CDR3: CASSTGQGNQPQHF
D: TRBD1
J: TRBJ1-5
size: few
V: TRBV5-1

DNA: TGTGCCAGCAGCCAAGCGGTCGGGGGATCCTACGAGCAGTACTTC
CDR3: CASSQAVGGSYEQYF
D: NA
J: TRBJ2-7
size: once
V: TRBV14

DNA: TGCGCCAGTTCGGGACTAGCGGTAAACAATGAGCAGTTCTTC
CDR3: CASSGLAVNNEQFF
D: TRBD2
J: TRBJ2-1
size: NA
V: TRBV5-1

DNA: TGTGCCAGCAGCTTAACGGCTACAGGGGGGATGCAGTTCTTC
CDR3: CASSLTATGGMQFF
D: TRBD1
J: TRBJ2-1
size: NA
V: TRBV7-3